A selection of T cell receptor beta chains follows, all from one sample in a study of blood T cell repertoires in COVID-19. Assay used: immunoSEQ multiplex PCR; TCRdb lists only in-frame clones, some missing. Among approximately 200,000 clones listed, 75% to 90% were seen once. The sequenced material came from peripheral blood. The receptors were gathered from a human donor in a cohort sampled during active COVID-19. CDR3s include the opening cysteine and the closing phenylalanine or tryptophan. The D gene is left open where the match is weak. Rows may omit the clone size; those that give it use once, few, many or a size class.

clone_size	d_call	v_call	j_call	cdr3_aa	cdr3_nt
once	.	TRBV29-1	TRBJ1-1	CSVERRGVNTEAFF	TGCAGCGTTGAAAGGCGGGGAGTGAACACTGAAGCTTTCTTT
.	TRBD2	TRBV6-2/TRBV6-3	TRBJ2-5	CASSVPLWLAGGPGGETQYF	TGTGCCAGCAGTGTACCCCTTTGGCTAGCGGGAGGGCCCGGGGGTGAGACCCAGTACTTC
.	TRBD1	TRBV5-1	TRBJ1-2	CASSPLRTGGYYGYTF	TGCGCCAGCAGCCCATTAAGGACAGGGGGCTATTATGGCTACACCTTC
many	TRBD1	TRBV7-3	TRBJ2-7	CASSPQGVGNEQYF	TGTGCCAGCAGCCCCCAGGGGGTAGGGAACGAGCAGTACTTC
once	TRBD2	TRBV19	TRBJ2-5	CASSMREGGETQYF	TGTGCCAGTAGTATGAGGGAGGGTGGGGAGACCCAGTACTTC
.	.	TRBV2	TRBJ2-7	CASSEHGVTYEQYF	TGTGCCAGCAGTGAACACGGGGTAACCTACGAGCAGTACTTC
once	.	TRBV18	TRBJ1-5	CASSPFTGSSNQPQHF	TGTGCCAGCTCACCCTTTACAGGGAGTAGCAATCAGCCCCAGCATTTT
.	TRBD1	TRBV18	TRBJ1-1	CASSPLKLGQGKAEAFF	TGTGCCAGCTCACCACTTAAGTTGGGACAGGGAAAAGCTGAAGCTTTCTTT
.	TRBD1	TRBV19	TRBJ1-3	CASRLPQGAHTIYF	TGTGCCAGTCGTCTACCACAGGGGGCGCACACCATATATTTT
few	.	TRBV19	TRBJ1-1	CASSLGANTEAFF	TGTGCCAGTAGTTTGGGGGCGAACACTGAAGCTTTCTTT
.	TRBD2	TRBV6-2/TRBV6-3	TRBJ2-1	CASSYSIGREGYNEQFF	TGTGCCAGCAGTTACTCGATTGGGCGGGAGGGCTACAATGAGCAGTTCTTC
.	.	TRBV9	TRBJ1-1	CASSVSTPGGPAFF	TGTGCCAGCAGCGTTTCGACCCCTGGCGGGCCAGCTTTCTTT
few	.	TRBV30	TRBJ1-3	CAWSVQGNTIYF	TGTGCCTGGAGTGTACAGGGAAACACCATATATTTT
.	.	TRBV27	TRBJ2-7	CASSLWEKGYEQYF	TGTGCCAGCAGTTTATGGGAAAAGGGGTACGAGCAGTACTTC
.	TRBD1	TRBV27	TRBJ1-2	CASSLYPGQAPGYTF	TGTGCCAGCAGTTTATACCCCGGACAGGCACCTGGCTACACCTTC
.	TRBD1	TRBV4-2	TRBJ2-5	CASSLGQQETQYF	TGTGCCAGCAGCCTGGGACAGCAAGAGACCCAGTACTTC
.	TRBD1	TRBV18	TRBJ2-7	CASSPQRTNRGYEQYF	TGTGCCAGCTCACCACAAAGGACCAACAGGGGTTACGAGCAGTACTTC
.	TRBD1	TRBV4-3	TRBJ2-7	CASSHRTGEWEGSYEQYF	TGCGCCAGCAGCCATCGGACAGGGGAGTGGGAGGGTTCCTACGAGCAGTACTTC
.	.	TRBV6-6	TRBJ1-5	CASSYGQERQPQHF	TGTGCCAGCAGTTACGGGCAGGAACGGCAGCCCCAGCATTTT
.	TRBD1	TRBV27	TRBJ2-7	CASSFLPLDRDHEQYF	TGTGCCAGCAGTTTTTTACCTTTAGACAGGGACCACGAGCAGTACTTC
.	TRBD2	TRBV5-5	TRBJ2-1	CASSGLAGGGWFF	TGTGCCAGCTCGGGACTAGCGGGAGGGGGTTGGTTCTTC
.	.	TRBV28	TRBJ1-2	CASSSPGVSNYGYTF	TGTGCCAGCAGTAGTCCAGGGGTCAGTAACTATGGCTACACCTTC
.	TRBD2	TRBV4-1	TRBJ2-7	CASSQDPPAGLYEQYF	TGCGCCAGCAGCCAAGATCCCCCAGCGGGGTTATACGAGCAGTACTTC
.	.	TRBV11-2	TRBJ2-3	CASSLDRLSTDTQYF	TGTGCCAGCAGCCTCGACAGGCTTAGCACAGATACGCAGTATTTT
.	.	TRBV19	TRBJ2-3	CASSRGIAELTDTQYF	TGTGCCAGTAGTAGGGGGATAGCGGAACTCACAGATACGCAGTATTTT
once	.	TRBV19	TRBJ2-1	CASSSPGGQGIYNEQFF	TGTGCCAGTAGTTCTCCCGGGGGGCAGGGGATTTACAATGAGCAGTTCTTC
many	.	TRBV19	TRBJ1-4	CASSINTGINEKLFF	TGTGCCAGTAGTATAAATACAGGAATTAATGAAAAACTGTTTTTT
.	.	TRBV2	TRBJ2-1	CASRLERTDNEQFF	TGTGCCAGCAGACTAGAACGGACAGACAATGAGCAGTTCTTC
.	TRBD1	TRBV28	TRBJ1-2	CASRNRGPYGYTF	TGTGCCAGCAGGAACAGGGGGCCTTATGGCTACACCTTC
.	.	TRBV18	TRBJ1-3	CASSPPIAGNTIYF	TGTGCCAGCTCACCACCTATTGCTGGAAACACCATATATTTT
.	.	TRBV19	TRBJ1-6	CASSTGNSPLHF	TGTGCCAGTAGTACCGGGAATTCACCCCTCCACTTT
.	TRBD2	TRBV15	TRBJ2-7	CATRRSLWQREGPNEQYF	TGTGCCACCAGACGAAGTTTGTGGCAGCGGGAGGGCCCTAACGAGCAGTACTTC
.	TRBD1	TRBV28	TRBJ2-7	CASNHPGTGFNEQYF	TGTGCCAGCAATCATCCCGGGACAGGGTTTAACGAGCAGTACTTC
.	.	TRBV28	TRBJ2-1	CASSQGTRVSYNEQFF	TGTGCCAGCAGTCAGGGCACTCGGGTCTCCTACAATGAGCAGTTCTTC
.	TRBD1	TRBV5-1	TRBJ1-6	CASSLSPRSGGDYNSPLHF	TGCGCCAGCAGCTTGTCCCCGAGGTCAGGGGGCGACTATAATTCACCCCTCCACTTT
.	TRBD2	TRBV27	TRBJ2-1	CASSPGAGEPYNEQFF	TGTGCCAGCTCTCCGGGAGCGGGAGAGCCCTACAATGAGCAGTTCTTC
.	.	TRBV6-6	TRBJ2-3	CASRVDTTDTQYF	TGTGCCAGCAGGGTGGACACCACAGATACGCAGTATTTT
.	.	TRBV7-2	TRBJ1-1	CASSQSSGGRTEAFF	TGTGCCAGCAGCCAATCTAGCGGGGGACGGACTGAAGCTTTCTTT
.	TRBD2	TRBV5-8	TRBJ2-3	CASSPLAGTADTQYF	TGTGCCAGCAGCCCACTAGCGGGAACCGCAGATACGCAGTATTTT